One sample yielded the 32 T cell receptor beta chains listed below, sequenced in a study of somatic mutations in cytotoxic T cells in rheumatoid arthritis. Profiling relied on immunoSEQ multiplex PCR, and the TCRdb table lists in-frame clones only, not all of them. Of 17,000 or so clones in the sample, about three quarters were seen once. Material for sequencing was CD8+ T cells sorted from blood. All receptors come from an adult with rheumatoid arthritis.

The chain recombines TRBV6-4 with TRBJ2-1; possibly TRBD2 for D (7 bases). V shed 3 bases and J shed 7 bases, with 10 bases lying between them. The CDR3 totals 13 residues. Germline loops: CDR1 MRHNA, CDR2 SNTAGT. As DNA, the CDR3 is TGTGCCAGCAGTGAGCGGGGGCTTAATGAGCAGTTCTTC. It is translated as CASSERGLNEQFF.

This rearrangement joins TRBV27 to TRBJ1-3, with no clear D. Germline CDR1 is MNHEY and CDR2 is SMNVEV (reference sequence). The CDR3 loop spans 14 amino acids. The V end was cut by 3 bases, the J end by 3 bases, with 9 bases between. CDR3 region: CASSLGGGGNTIYF. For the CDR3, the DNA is TGTGCCAGCAGTTTGGGAGGAGGTGGAAACACCATATATTTT.

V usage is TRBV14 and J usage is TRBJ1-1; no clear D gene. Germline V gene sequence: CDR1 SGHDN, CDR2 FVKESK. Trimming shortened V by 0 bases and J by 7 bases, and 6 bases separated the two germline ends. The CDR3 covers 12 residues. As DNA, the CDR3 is TGTGCCAGCAGCCAAGACTACCTTGAAGCTTTCTTT. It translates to CASSQDYLEAFF.

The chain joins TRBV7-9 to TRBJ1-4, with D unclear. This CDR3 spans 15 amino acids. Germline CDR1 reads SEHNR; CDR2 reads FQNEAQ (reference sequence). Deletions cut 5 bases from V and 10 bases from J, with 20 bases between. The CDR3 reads CASSPTLSTAAKLFF. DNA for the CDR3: TGTGCCAGCAGCCCCACATTGTCTACAGCAGCAAAACTGTTTTTT.

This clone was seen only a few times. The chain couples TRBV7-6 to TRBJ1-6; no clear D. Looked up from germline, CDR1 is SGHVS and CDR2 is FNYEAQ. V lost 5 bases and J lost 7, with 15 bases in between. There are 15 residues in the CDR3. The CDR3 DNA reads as TGTGCCAGCAGCCCTACTTACGGGGTGAATTCACCCCTCCACTTT. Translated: CASSPTYGVNSPLHF.

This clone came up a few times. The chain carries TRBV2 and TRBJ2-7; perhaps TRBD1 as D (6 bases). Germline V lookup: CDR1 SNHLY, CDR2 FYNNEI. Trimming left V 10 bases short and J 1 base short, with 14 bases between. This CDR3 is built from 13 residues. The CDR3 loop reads CAIQGQGSYEQYF. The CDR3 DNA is TGTGCCATCCAGGGACAAGGTTCCTACGAGCAGTACTTC. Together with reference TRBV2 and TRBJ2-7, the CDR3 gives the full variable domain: EPEVTQTPSHQVTQMGQEVILRCVPISNHLYFYWYRQILGQKVEFLVSFYNNEISEKSEIFDDQFSVERPDGSNFTLKIRSTKLEDSAMYFCAIQGQGSYEQYFGPGTRLTVT.

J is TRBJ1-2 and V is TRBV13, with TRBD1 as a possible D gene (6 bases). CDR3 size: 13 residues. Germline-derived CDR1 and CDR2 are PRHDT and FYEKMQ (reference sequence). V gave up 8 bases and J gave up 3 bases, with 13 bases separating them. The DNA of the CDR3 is TGTGCCAGCCGGTTGCAGGGGTACTATGGCTACACCTTC. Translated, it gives CASRLQGYYGYTF.

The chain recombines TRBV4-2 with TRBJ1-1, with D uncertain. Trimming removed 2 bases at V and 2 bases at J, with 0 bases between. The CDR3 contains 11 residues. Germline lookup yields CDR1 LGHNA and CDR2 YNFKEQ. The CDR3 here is CASSQNTEAFF. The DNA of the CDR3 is TGTGCCAGCAGCCAAAACACTGAAGCTTTCTTT.

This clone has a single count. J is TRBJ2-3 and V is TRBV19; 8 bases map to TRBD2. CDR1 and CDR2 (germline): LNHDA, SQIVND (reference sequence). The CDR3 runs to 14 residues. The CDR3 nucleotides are TGTCTCCCTAGCGGGCGCCTCGGCACAGATACGCAGTATTTT. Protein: CLPSGRLGTDTQYF. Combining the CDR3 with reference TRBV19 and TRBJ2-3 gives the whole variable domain DGGITQSPKYLFRKEGQNVTLSCEQNLNHDAMYWYRQDPGQGLRLIYYSQIVNDFQKGDIAEGYSVSREKKESFPLTVTSAQKNPTAFYLCLPSGRLGTDTQYFGPGTRLTVL.

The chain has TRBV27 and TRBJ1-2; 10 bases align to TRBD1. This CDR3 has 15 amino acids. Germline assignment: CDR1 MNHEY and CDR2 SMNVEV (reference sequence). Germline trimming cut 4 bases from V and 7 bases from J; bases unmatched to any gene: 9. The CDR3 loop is CASSSGTGVARGYTF. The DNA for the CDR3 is TGTGCCAGCAGTTCGGGGACAGGGGTGGCGCGTGGCTACACCTTC.

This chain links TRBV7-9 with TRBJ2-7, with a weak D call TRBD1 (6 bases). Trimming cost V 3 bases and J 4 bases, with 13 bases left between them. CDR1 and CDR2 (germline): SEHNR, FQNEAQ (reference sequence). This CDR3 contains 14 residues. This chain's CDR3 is CASSFMDSRYEQYF. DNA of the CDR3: TGTGCCAGCAGCTTCATGGACAGTCGATACGAGCAGTACTTC.

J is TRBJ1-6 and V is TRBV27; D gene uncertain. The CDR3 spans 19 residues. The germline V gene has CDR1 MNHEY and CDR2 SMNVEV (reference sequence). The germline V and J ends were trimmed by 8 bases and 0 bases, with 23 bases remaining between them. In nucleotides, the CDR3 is TGTGCCAGCCCCTACCGGACTCTCTCTTGGAGCTCCTATAATTCACCCCTCCACTTT. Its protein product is CASPYRTLSWSSYNSPLHF.

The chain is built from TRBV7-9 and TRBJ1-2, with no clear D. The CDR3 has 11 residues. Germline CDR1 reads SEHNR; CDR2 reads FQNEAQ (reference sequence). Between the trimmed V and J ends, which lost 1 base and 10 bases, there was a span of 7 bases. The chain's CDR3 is CASSLGQVYTF. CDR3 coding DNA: TGTGCCAGCAGCTTAGGCCAGGTCTACACCTTC.

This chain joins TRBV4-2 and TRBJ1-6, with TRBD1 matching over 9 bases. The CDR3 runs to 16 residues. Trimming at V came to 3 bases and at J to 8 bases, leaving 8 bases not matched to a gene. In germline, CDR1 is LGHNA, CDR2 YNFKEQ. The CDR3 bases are TGTGCCAGCAGCCAGGCGACCGGGACAGGGCATTCACCCCTCCACTTT. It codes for CASSQATGTGHSPLHF.

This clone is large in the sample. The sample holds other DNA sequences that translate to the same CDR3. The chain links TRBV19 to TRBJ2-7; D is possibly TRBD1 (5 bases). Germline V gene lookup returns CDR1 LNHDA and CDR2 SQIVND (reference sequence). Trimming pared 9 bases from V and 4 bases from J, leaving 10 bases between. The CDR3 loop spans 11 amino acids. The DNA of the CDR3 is TGTGCCAGCGGACACAGGTACGAGCAGTACTTC. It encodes CASGHRYEQYF. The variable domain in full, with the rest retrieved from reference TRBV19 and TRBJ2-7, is DGGITQSPKYLFRKEGQNVTLSCEQNLNHDAMYWYRQDPGQGLRLIYYSQIVNDFQKGDIAEGYSVSREKKESFPLTVTSAQKNPTAFYLCASGHRYEQYFGPGTRLTVT.

The CDR3 loop reads CASSYRDRAEETQYF. The CDR3 DNA sequence: TGTGCCAGCAGTTACAGGGACAGGGCGGAGGAGACCCAGTACTTC. The rearrangement uses TRBV6-6 and TRBJ2-5, with TRBD1 matching over 9 bases. The CDR3 runs to 15 residues. From germline, CDR1 is MNHNY and CDR2 SVGAGI (reference sequence). V gave up 2 bases and J gave up 5 bases; unmatched junction bases: 6.

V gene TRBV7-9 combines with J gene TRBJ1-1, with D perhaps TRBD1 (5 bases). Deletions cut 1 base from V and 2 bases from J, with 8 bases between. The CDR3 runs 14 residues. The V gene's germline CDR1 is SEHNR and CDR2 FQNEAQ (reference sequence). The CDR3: CASSLVGGNTEAFF. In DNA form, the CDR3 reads TGTGCCAGCAGCTTAGTTGGGGGAAACACTGAAGCTTTCTTT.

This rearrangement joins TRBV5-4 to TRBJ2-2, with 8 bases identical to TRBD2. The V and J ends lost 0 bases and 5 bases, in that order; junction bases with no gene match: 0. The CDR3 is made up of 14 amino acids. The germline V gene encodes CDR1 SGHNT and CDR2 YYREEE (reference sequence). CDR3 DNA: TGTGCCAGCAGCTTGGGCGGGGGGACCGGGGAGCTGTTTTTT. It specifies CASSLGGGTGELFF. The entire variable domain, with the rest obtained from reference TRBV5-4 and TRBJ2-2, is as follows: ETGVTQSPTHLIKTRGQQVTLRCSSQSGHNTVSWYQQALGQGPQFIFQYYREEENGRGNFPPRFSGLQFPNYSSELNVNALELDDSALYLCASSLGGGTGELFFGEGSRLTVL.

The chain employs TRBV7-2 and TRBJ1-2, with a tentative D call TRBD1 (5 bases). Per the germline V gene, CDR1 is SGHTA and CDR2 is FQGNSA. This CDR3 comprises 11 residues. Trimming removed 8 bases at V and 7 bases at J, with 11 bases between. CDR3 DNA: TGTGCCAGCGACCAGGGTTCTGGCTACACCTTC. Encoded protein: CASDQGSGYTF. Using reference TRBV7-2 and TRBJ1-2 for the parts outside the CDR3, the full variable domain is GAGVSQSPSNKVTEKGKDVELRCDPISGHTALYWYRQSLGQGLEFLIYFQGNSAPDKSGLPSDRFSAERTGGSVSTLTIQRTQQEDSAVYLCASDQGSGYTFGSGTRLTVV.

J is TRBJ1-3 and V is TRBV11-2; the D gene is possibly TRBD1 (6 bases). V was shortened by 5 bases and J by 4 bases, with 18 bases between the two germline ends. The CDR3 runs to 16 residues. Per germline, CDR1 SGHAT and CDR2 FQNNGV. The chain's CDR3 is CASSDLGHKSGNTIYF. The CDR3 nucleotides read TGTGCCAGCAGCGACCTGGGACACAAATCAGGAAACACCATATATTTT.

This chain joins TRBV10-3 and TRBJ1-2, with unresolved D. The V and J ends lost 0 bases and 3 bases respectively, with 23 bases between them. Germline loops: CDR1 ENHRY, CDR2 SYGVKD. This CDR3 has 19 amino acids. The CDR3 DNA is TGTGCCATCAGTGAGTCGAAACTCGGCTTATGGAGGAGAGACTATGGCTACACCTTC. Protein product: CAISESKLGLWRRDYGYTF.

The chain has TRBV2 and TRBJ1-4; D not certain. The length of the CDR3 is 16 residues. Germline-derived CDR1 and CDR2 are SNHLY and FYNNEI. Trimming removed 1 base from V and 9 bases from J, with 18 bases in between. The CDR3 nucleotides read TGTGCCAGCAGTGAAGAATTAAAGCGAGGCACCCAAAAACTGTTTTTT. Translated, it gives CASSEELKRGTQKLFF.

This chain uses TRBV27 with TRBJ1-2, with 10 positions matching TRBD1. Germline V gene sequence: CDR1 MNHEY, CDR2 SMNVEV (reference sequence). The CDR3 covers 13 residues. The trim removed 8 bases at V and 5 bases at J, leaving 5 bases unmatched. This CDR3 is CASWDRGVYGYTF. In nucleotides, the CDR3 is TGTGCCAGCTGGGACAGGGGCGTTTATGGCTACACCTTC.

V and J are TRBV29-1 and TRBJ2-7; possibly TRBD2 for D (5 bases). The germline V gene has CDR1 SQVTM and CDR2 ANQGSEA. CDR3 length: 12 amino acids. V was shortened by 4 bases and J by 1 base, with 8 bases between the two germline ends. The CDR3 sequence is CSVGGSSYEQYF. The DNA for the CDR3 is TGCAGCGTTGGAGGGAGTTCCTACGAGCAGTACTTC.

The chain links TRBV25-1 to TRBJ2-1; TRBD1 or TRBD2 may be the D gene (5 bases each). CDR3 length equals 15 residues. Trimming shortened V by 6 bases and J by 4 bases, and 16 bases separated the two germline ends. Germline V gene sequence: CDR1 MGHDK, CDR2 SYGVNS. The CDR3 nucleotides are TGTGCCAGCAGGGGACCAGGGTCGTTGTACAATGAGCAGTTCTTC. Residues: CASRGPGSLYNEQFF.

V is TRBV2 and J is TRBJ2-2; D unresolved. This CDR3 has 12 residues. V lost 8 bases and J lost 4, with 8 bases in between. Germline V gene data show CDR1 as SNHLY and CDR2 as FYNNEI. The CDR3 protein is CASVRGTGELFF. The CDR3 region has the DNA TGTGCCAGCGTTAGAGGCACCGGGGAGCTGTTTTTT.

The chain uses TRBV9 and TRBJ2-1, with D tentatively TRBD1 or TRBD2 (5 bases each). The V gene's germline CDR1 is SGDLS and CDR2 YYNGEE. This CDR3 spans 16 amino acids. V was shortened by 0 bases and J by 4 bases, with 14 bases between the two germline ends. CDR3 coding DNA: TGTGCCAGCAGCGTAGTCCGGGACCGGCAATACAATGAGCAGTTCTTC. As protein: CASSVVRDRQYNEQFF. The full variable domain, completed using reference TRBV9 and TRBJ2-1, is DSGVTQTPKHLITATGQRVTLRCSPRSGDLSVYWYQQSLDQGLQFLIQYYNGEERAKGNILERFSAQQFPDLHSELNLSSLELGDSALYFCASSVVRDRQYNEQFFGPGTRLTVL.

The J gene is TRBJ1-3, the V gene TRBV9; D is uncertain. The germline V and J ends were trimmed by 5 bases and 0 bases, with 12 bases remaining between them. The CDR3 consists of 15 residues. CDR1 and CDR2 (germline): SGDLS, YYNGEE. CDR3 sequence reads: CASRADASSGNTIYF. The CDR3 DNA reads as TGTGCCAGCAGGGCGGACGCCAGCTCTGGAAACACCATATATTTT.

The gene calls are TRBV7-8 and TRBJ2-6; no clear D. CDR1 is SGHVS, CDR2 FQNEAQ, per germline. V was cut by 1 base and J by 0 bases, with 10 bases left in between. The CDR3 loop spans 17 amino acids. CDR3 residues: CASSLEAVFSGANVLTF. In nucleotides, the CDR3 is TGTGCCAGCAGCTTAGAGGCAGTATTCTCTGGGGCCAACGTCCTGACTTTC.

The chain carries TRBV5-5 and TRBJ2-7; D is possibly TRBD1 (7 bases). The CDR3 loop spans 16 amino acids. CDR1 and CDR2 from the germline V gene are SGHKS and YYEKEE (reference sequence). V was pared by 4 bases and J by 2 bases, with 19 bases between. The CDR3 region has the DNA TGTGCCAGCAGCAGTCTTGCGGAGGGGGCCGCCTACGAGCAGTACTTC. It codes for CASSSLAEGAAYEQYF.

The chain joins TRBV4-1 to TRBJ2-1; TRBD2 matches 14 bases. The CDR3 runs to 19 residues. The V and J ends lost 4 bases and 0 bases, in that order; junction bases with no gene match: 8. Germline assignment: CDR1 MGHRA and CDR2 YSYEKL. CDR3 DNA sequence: TGCGCCAGCAGCCTGCTGACTAGCGGGGGGGGGAGCTCCTACAATGAGCAGTTCTTC. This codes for CASSLLTSGGGSSYNEQFF.

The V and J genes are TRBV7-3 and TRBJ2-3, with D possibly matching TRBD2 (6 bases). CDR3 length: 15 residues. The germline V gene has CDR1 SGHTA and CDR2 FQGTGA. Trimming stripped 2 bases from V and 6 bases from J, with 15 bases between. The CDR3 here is CASSLLASVWDTQYF. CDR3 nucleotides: TGTGCCAGCAGCTTACTAGCGTCGGTTTGGGATACGCAGTATTTT.